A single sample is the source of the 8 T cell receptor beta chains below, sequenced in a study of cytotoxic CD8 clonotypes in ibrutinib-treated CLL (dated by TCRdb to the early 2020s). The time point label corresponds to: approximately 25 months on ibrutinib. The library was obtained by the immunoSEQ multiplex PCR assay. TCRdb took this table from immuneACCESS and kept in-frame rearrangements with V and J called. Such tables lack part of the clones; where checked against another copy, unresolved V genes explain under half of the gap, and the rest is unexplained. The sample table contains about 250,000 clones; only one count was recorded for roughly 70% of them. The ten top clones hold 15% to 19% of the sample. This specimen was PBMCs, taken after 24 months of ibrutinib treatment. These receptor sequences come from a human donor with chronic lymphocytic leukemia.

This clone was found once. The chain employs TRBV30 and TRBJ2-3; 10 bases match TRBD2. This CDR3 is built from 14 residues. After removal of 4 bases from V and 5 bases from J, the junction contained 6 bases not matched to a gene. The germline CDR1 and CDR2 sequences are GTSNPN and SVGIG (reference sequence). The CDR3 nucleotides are TGTGCCTGGACAGCGGGAGGGCCTGTAGATACGCAGTATTTT. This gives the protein CAWTAGGPVDTQYF.

The CDR3 protein is CASSVEGRNQETQYF. CDR3 sequence (DNA): TGTGCCAGCAGCGTAGAAGGACGTAACCAAGAGACCCAGTACTTC. The V and J genes are TRBV9 and TRBJ2-5, with unresolved D. This CDR3 is built from 15 residues. Trimming took off 0 bases at V and 0 bases at J, with 9 bases between the two ends. From germline, CDR1 is SGDLS and CDR2 YYNGEE.

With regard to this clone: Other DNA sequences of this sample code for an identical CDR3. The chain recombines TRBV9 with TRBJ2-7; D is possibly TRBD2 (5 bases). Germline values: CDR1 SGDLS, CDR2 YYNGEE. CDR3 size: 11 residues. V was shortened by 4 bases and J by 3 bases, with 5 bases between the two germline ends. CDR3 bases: TGTGCCAGCAGCCGGGGCTACGAGCAGTACTTC. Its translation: CASSRGYEQYF.

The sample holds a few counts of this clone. The CDR3 region is CASSRTDQYF. CDR3 in DNA: TGTGCCAGCAGTAGGACGGATCAGTATTTT. The chain links TRBV28 to TRBJ2-3; D is uncertain. The CDR3 totals 10 residues. V gave up 5 bases and J gave up 12 bases, with 9 bases separating them. Germline values: CDR1 MDHEN, CDR2 SYDVKM.

The CDR3 sequence is CAGIRYNYGYTF. In DNA form, the CDR3 reads TGTGCCGGGATACGGTATAACTATGGCTACACCTTC. V is TRBV19 and J is TRBJ1-2; D remains ambiguous. Germline V gene data show CDR1 as LNHDA and CDR2 as SQIVND (reference sequence). CDR3 length: 12 residues. The V gene lost 11 bases and the J gene lost 1 base, with 11 bases spanning the gap. The full variable domain, rest sourced from reference TRBV19 and TRBJ1-2, is DGGITQSPKYLFRKEGQNVTLSCEQNLNHDAMYWYRQDPGQGLRLIYYSQIVNDFQKGDIAEGYSVSREKKESFPLTVTSAQKNPTAFYLCAGIRYNYGYTFGSGTRLTVV.

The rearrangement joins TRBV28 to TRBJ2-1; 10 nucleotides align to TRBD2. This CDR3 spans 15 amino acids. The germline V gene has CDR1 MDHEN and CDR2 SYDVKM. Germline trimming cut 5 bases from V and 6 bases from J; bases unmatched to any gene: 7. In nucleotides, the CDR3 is TGTGCCAGCAGTCCTCTAGCGGGAGTCCTCAATGAGCAGTTCTTC. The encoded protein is CASSPLAGVLNEQFF.

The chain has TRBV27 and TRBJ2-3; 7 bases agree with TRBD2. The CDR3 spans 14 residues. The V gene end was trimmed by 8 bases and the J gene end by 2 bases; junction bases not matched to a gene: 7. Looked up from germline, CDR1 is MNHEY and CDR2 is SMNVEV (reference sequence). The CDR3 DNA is TGTGCCAGCTTCCTTAGCGGGCCCACAGATACGCAGTATTTT. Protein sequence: CASFLSGPTDTQYF.

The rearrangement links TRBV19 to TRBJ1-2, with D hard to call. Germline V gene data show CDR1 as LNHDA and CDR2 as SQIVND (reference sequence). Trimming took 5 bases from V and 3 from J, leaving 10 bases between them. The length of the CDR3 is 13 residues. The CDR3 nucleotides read TGTGCCAGTAGTCCCAGGTCGGACTATGGCTACACCTTC. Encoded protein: CASSPRSDYGYTF.